Each of the 29 T cell receptor beta chains below was sequenced from the same sample in a study of shared clonotypes between healthy human individuals. The assay was immunoSEQ multiplex PCR, and TCRdb's table has in-frame clones only and misses some. The data show about 680,000 clones, around 90% seen once. Naive CD8 populations comprised CD45RO-negative cells positively selected for CCR7, excluding terminally differentiated effector memory CD45RA+ cells. Sequencing used naive CD8+ T cells sorted from blood. These receptors were obtained from a man aged 30 to 39 in good health.

V is TRBV9 and J is TRBJ1-1, with 8 bases identical to TRBD1. Germline CDR1 SGDLS, CDR2 YYNGEE. The length of the CDR3 is 12 residues. V lost 3 bases to trimming and J lost 8 bases; unmatched junction nucleotides: 3. CDR3 region: CASSGRDREAFF. The CDR3 bases are TGTGCCAGCAGCGGCCGGGACAGGGAAGCTTTCTTT.

The CDR3 loop reads CASSNQGSSGETQYF. Here the CDR3 DNA reads TGTGCCAGTAGTAACCAGGGTTCCTCTGGAGAGACCCAGTACTTC. The J gene is TRBJ2-5, the V gene TRBV19, with TRBD1 as a possible D gene (5 bases). CDR1 is LNHDA, CDR2 SQIVND, per germline (reference sequence). The CDR3 length is 15 residues. Trimming left V 4 bases short and J 4 bases short, with 16 bases between.

The chain joins TRBV7-9 to TRBJ1-2; D not resolved. The germline V and J ends were trimmed by 6 bases and 7 bases, with 27 bases remaining between them. CDR3 size: 17 residues. Germline CDR1 SEHNR, CDR2 FQNEAQ (reference sequence). The CDR3 nucleotides are TGTGCCAGCAGTCGAGAGAGTACAGTCGTCAAGGGAAGTGGCTACACCTTC. Amino acids: CASSRESTVVKGSGYTF.

The CDR3 sequence: CASSRSWGSGNTIYF. The CDR3 DNA is TGTGCCAGCAGCCGTTCCTGGGGATCTGGAAACACCATATATTTT. The rearrangement joins TRBV7-6 to TRBJ1-3; D is uncertain. Germline V gene sequence: CDR1 SGHVS, CDR2 FNYEAQ. The CDR3 length is 15 residues. Trimming took off 5 bases at V and 1 base at J, with 12 bases between the two ends.

The chain recombines TRBV6-4 with TRBJ2-1; TRBD1 aligns across 9 bases. The ends lost 0 bases at V and 10 bases at J; junction bases unmatched: 13. The CDR3 has 17 residues. The germline gives CDR1 MRHNA, CDR2 SNTAGT. DNA of the CDR3: TGTGCCAGCAGTGACTCGACGGACAGGGGTAGTCATCACGAGCAGTTCTTC. Residues: CASSDSTDRGSHHEQFF.

The V and J genes are TRBV7-9 and TRBJ1-1; maybe TRBD1 (5 bases). The CDR3 covers 15 residues. The V gene's germline CDR1 is SEHNR and CDR2 FQNEAQ (reference sequence). Trimming left V 1 base short and J 4 bases short, with 13 bases between. As DNA, the CDR3 is TGTGCCAGCAGCTTAGGGGGGTCCGTGACCACTGAAGCTTTCTTT. Its translation is CASSLGGSVTTEAFF. The full variable domain, with the rest looked up from reference TRBV7-9 and TRBJ1-1, is DTGVSQNPRHKITKRGQNVTFRCDPISEHNRLYWYRQTLGQGPEFLTYFQNEAQLEKSRLLSDRFSAERPKGSFSTLEIQRTEQGDSAMYLCASSLGGSVTTEAFFGQGTRLTVV.

This clone is a singleton in its sample. The chain couples TRBV29-1 to TRBJ2-1; TRBD1 is a possible D gene (6 bases). Germline loops: CDR1 SQVTM, CDR2 ANQGSEA. Deletions cut 6 bases from V and 4 bases from J, with 19 bases between. The CDR3 extends over 15 amino acids. For the CDR3, the DNA is TGCAGCGTCCCGGTAATGGACAGAATGTACAATGAGCAGTTCTTC. Translating it yields CSVPVMDRMYNEQFF.

The gene calls are TRBV6-6 and TRBJ2-1; perhaps TRBD1 as D (6 bases). V gave up 5 bases and J gave up 8 bases, with 19 bases separating them. The germline V gene has CDR1 MNHNY and CDR2 SVGAGI (reference sequence). CDR3 size: 15 residues. The CDR3 spells CASSPGTTTLDEQFF. DNA of the CDR3: TGTGCCAGCAGTCCCGGGACAACTACTCTCGATGAGCAGTTCTTC.

Only a few counts were recorded for this clone. The J gene is TRBJ1-1, the V gene TRBV29-1; 7 bases map to TRBD1. Per the germline V gene, CDR1 is SQVTM and CDR2 is ANQGSEA. Unmatched junction bases numbered 12, after V lost 7 bases and J lost 1 base. This CDR3 is built from 15 residues. CDR3 in amino acids: CSAEPSGQKNTEAFF. The CDR3 DNA follows: TGCAGCGCAGAGCCGTCGGGACAGAAGAACACTGAAGCTTTCTTT.

The gene calls are TRBV11-3 and TRBJ2-2; TRBD2 might be the D (5 bases). The germline V gene encodes CDR1 SGHNT and CDR2 YENEEA. The CDR3 runs 12 residues. The V gene lost 6 bases and the J gene lost 6 bases, with 8 bases spanning the gap. CDR3: CASSPDSGELFF. In nucleotides, the CDR3 is TGTGCCAGCAGTCCGGACTCCGGGGAGCTGTTTTTT.

As for this clone: Other DNA sequences within the sample encode an identical CDR3. V usage is TRBV4-1 and J usage is TRBJ2-7; D not certain. The CDR3 loop spans 13 amino acids. Per germline, CDR1 MGHRA and CDR2 YSYEKL. Between the trimmed V and J ends, which lost 1 base and 2 bases, there was a span of 6 bases. The CDR3 loop is CASSQGTTYEQYF. The CDR3 DNA is TGCGCCAGCAGCCAAGGAACGACCTACGAGCAGTACTTC.

About this clone: Other DNA sequences in this specimen translate into the identical CDR3. The V and J genes are TRBV9 and TRBJ2-7, with D hard to call. CDR1 is SGDLS, CDR2 YYNGEE, per germline. V was cut by 0 bases and J by 3 bases, with 4 bases left in between. This CDR3 has 12 amino acids. The CDR3 DNA reads as TGTGCCAGCAGCGTAGATGGCTACGAGCAGTACTTC. Its protein is CASSVDGYEQYF.

This clone turned up a few times. The genes are TRBV28 and TRBJ1-2, with a possible D match to TRBD1 (5 bases). V was cut by 3 bases and J by 8 bases, with 16 bases left in between. From germline, CDR1 is MDHEN and CDR2 SYDVKM. CDR3 length: 14 residues. In nucleotides, the CDR3 is TGTGCCAGCAGTTTCGAGATCCGGGGCGGAGGCTACACCTTC. It codes for CASSFEIRGGGYTF.

Of note for this clone: This sample includes further DNA sequences coding for the same CDR3. This chain links TRBV27 with TRBJ2-7, with 9 bases identical to TRBD2. V gave up 0 bases and J gave up 4 bases; unmatched junction bases: 1. The CDR3 is 14 amino acids. CDR1 is MNHEY and CDR2 is SMNVEV in the germline V gene (reference sequence). The CDR3 DNA sequence: TGTGCCAGCAGTTTATCTAGCGGGGGTTACGAGCAGTACTTC. This codes for CASSLSSGGYEQYF.

The chain joins TRBV9 to TRBJ2-1, with D perhaps given as TRBD1 or TRBD2 (5 bases each). Trimming left V 4 bases short and J 1 base short, with 12 bases between. Germline V gives CDR1 SGDLS, CDR2 YYNGEE. The length of the CDR3 is 15 residues. The CDR3 DNA follows: TGTGCCAGCAGCTTGGGGGACGGTTCCTACAATGAGCAGTTCTTC. Translation: CASSLGDGSYNEQFF.

J is TRBJ2-2 and V is TRBV18; TRBD2 matches 8 bases. V shed 3 bases, J shed 4 bases, and the junction held 7 bases outside the gene matches. CDR3 length: 16 amino acids. From germline, CDR1 is KGHSH and CDR2 LQKENI. CDR3 protein: CASSPYDGRGTGELFF. CDR3 coding DNA: TGTGCCAGCTCACCTTACGACGGGAGGGGCACCGGGGAGCTGTTTTTT.

This clone came up once. CDR3 nucleotides: TGTGCCAGCAGTGAACAGGGAGGCGGTCAGCCCCAGCATTTT. The encoded protein is CASSEQGGGQPQHF. The chain links TRBV6-1 to TRBJ1-5, with D possibly matching TRBD1 (5 bases). This CDR3 has 14 residues. Germline V gene sequence: CDR1 MNHNS, CDR2 SASEGT. Trimming left V 2 bases short and J 6 bases short, with 11 bases between.

The CDR3 loop is CASSVGRGGADTQYF. DNA of the CDR3: TGTGCCAGCAGCGTAGGCCGGGGTGGGGCAGATACGCAGTATTTT. V usage is TRBV9 and J usage is TRBJ2-3, with D tentatively TRBD2 (5 bases). Germline CDR1 and CDR2: SGDLS and YYNGEE. This CDR3 has 15 amino acids. V was pared by 0 bases and J by 4 bases, with 12 bases between.

The rearrangement uses TRBV28 and TRBJ2-5; D might be TRBD1 (5 bases). V was cut by 7 bases and J by 2 bases, with 20 bases left in between. CDR3 length: 16 amino acids. Germline CDR1 MDHEN, CDR2 SYDVKM. CDR3 coding DNA: TGTGCCAGCACCACTTTTAAACAGGATGAACAAGAGACCCAGTACTTC. Translating gives CASTTFKQDEQETQYF.

The genes are TRBV11-2 and TRBJ2-1; TRBD1 aligns across 8 bases. Germline values: CDR1 SGHAT, CDR2 FQNNGV. This CDR3 region has 16 residues. J gave up 3 bases and V 5 bases, and 9 bases lay outside the gene matches. The DNA for the CDR3 is TGTGCCAGCAGCCCTACCTCAGGGGGCAACTACAATGAGCAGTTCTTC. The encoded protein is CASSPTSGGNYNEQFF.

This sequence joins TRBV30 and TRBJ1-5, with D possibly being TRBD1 (5 bases). There are 15 residues in the CDR3. The V and J ends lost 0 bases and 5 bases respectively, with 14 bases between them. Germline V gene data show CDR1 as GTSNPN and CDR2 as SVGIG (reference sequence). The CDR3, as DNA: TGTGCCTGGAGTGTACCCCAGGGAGGGGATCAGCCCCAGCATTTT. This translates into CAWSVPQGGDQPQHF.

CDR3 bases: TGTGCCAGCAGCTTAGAGGGGCCTGTTCCTGAGCAGTTCTTC. Protein sequence: CASSLEGPVPEQFF. The genes are TRBV7-9 and TRBJ2-1; D is possibly TRBD1 (5 bases). The CDR3 consists of 14 residues. The ends were cut back, 1 base at V and 9 bases at J, with 13 bases in the middle. Germline CDR1 and CDR2: SEHNR and FQNEAQ (reference sequence).

V and J are TRBV5-1 and TRBJ2-1; TRBD1 is a possible D gene (6 bases). The CDR3 is 14 residues long. CDR1 is SGHRS and CDR2 is YFSETQ in the germline V gene. The germline V and J ends were trimmed by 2 bases and 3 bases, with 9 bases remaining between them. The CDR3 nucleotides read TGCGCCAGCAGCTTCGGGACAAACTACAATGAGCAGTTCTTC. Its protein product is CASSFGTNYNEQFF.

The chain couples TRBV4-1 to TRBJ2-7; 9 bases line up with TRBD2. The germline CDR1 and CDR2 sequences are MGHRA and YSYEKL. This CDR3 is 15 amino acids long. The V and J ends lost 0 bases and 3 bases, in that order; junction bases with no gene match: 3. The chain's CDR3 is CASSQDASGVYEQYF. DNA for the CDR3: TGCGCCAGCAGCCAAGATGCTAGCGGGGTCTACGAGCAGTACTTC.

This clone has a handful of counts. The rearrangement links TRBV6-5 to TRBJ2-3; TRBD2 agrees at 8 bases. The V gene's germline CDR1 is MNHEY and CDR2 SVGAGI. J was trimmed by 4 bases and V by 5 bases; bases with no gene match: 8. This CDR3 is built from 15 residues. CDR3 loop: CASSRSGSGADTQYF. The CDR3 DNA follows: TGTGCCAGCAGTCGAAGCGGGAGTGGGGCAGATACGCAGTATTTT.

CDR3 bases: TGTGCCTGCTTAGCGGGAGGCTACGAGCAGTACTTC. This encodes CACLAGGYEQYF. The rearrangement links TRBV30 to TRBJ2-7, with 10 bases lining up with TRBD2. The germline V gene encodes CDR1 GTSNPN and CDR2 SVGIG (reference sequence). The CDR3 extends over 12 amino acids. With V trimmed by 6 bases and J by 3 bases, 2 bases remained unmatched.

The V call is TRBV7-3, the J call TRBJ2-1, with no clear D. V lost 0 bases and J 5 bases, leaving 8 bases between the germline ends. The CDR3 covers 14 residues. The V gene's germline CDR1 is SGHTA and CDR2 FQGTGA. CDR3 DNA: TGTGCCAGCAGCTTAACGGGTGCCGACAATGAGCAGTTCTTC. Protein: CASSLTGADNEQFF. Full variable domain (missing parts from reference TRBV7-3 and TRBJ2-1): GAGVSQTPSNKVTEKGKYVELRCDPISGHTALYWYRQSLGQGPEFLIYFQGTGAADDSGLPNDRFFAVRPEGSVSTLKIQRTERGDSAVYLCASSLTGADNEQFFGPGTRLTVL.

The chain couples TRBV6-5 to TRBJ2-2; D possibly corresponds to TRBD1 (6 bases). The V and J ends lost 4 bases and 3 bases respectively, with 12 bases between them. CDR1 MNHEY and CDR2 SVGAGI come from the germline V gene. CDR3 length: 15 residues. The CDR3 region has the DNA TGTGCCAGCAGTTTCCAGGGGATTGACACCGGGGAGCTGTTTTTT. Translating it yields CASSFQGIDTGELFF.

This clone has a single count. The genes are TRBV4-1 and TRBJ1-1; D gene unclear. Germline CDR1 reads MGHRA; CDR2 reads YSYEKL. Trimming pared 0 bases from V and 5 bases from J, leaving 10 bases between. The CDR3 runs 14 residues. The CDR3 protein is CASSQDDGRTEAFF. In nucleotides, the CDR3 is TGCGCCAGCAGCCAAGATGACGGGAGGACTGAAGCTTTCTTT.